These T cell receptor beta chains were read from a single sample in a study of CXCR3-negative and CXCR3-positive naive CD8 T cells. TCRdb reprocessed the 5' RACE reads, with one entry per CDR3 protein and no DNA. The data show about 40,000 distinct CDR3 sequences, and the top ten clones hold about 10%. Material for sequencing was memory CD8+ T cells from blood. These receptors came from a human donor in good health. Some clones in this sample may be carry-over from other donors' samples. Both conserved end residues are part of each CDR3. For some rows the clone size is stated as once, few or many, or as a class when expanded; others skip it.

J: TRBJ2-7
size: NA
V: TRBV4-3
CDR3: CASSAGGGRYEQYF

J: TRBJ2-7
size: NA
V: TRBV12-3/TRBV12-4
CDR3: CASSTRHEQYF

J: TRBJ1-4
size: NA
V: TRBV28
CDR3: CASQPREGATNEKLFF

J: TRBJ1-5
size: NA
V: TRBV29-1
CDR3: CSVAFVRDGSYQPQHF

J: TRBJ2-7
size: NA
V: TRBV15
CDR3: CATSREGEGPYEQYF

J: TRBJ2-7
size: NA
V: TRBV14
CDR3: CASSQDRWDRVENPYEQYF

J: TRBJ2-7
size: NA
V: TRBV3-1
CDR3: CASSQDTLAGAYEQYF

J: TRBJ1-1
size: NA
V: TRBV15
CDR3: CATSREQGGTEAFF

J: TRBJ1-4
size: NA
V: TRBV10-3
CDR3: CAISETGSRTNEKLFF

J: TRBJ2-2
size: NA
V: TRBV5-1
CDR3: CASSLEVALPGELFF

J: TRBJ1-5
size: NA
V: TRBV6-6
CDR3: CASSPRGQGPRGPQHF

J: TRBJ1-4
size: NA
V: TRBV11-2
CDR3: CASSFQGVTTNEKLFF

J: TRBJ1-5
size: NA
V: TRBV7-9
CDR3: CASSLGAGGNQPQHF

J: TRBJ2-7
size: NA
V: TRBV6-5
CDR3: CASSYTGTGNYEQYF

J: TRBJ2-2
size: NA
V: TRBV28
CDR3: CASRQGGQDTGELFF

J: TRBJ2-5
size: NA
V: TRBV3-1
CDR3: CASSQELAGELQLQETQYF

J: TRBJ2-2
size: NA
V: TRBV29-1
CDR3: CSVDFQPPSNTGELFF

J: TRBJ1-5
size: NA
V: TRBV29-1
CDR3: CSVAFGDQPQHF

J: TRBJ2-7
size: NA
V: TRBV6-5
CDR3: CASRDRGLFYEQYF

J: TRBJ2-2
size: NA
V: TRBV20-1
CDR3: CSARDTTRTGELFF

J: TRBJ1-2
size: NA
V: TRBV7-9
CDR3: CASSLGGAAYGYTF

J: TRBJ1-2
size: NA
V: TRBV12-3/TRBV12-4
CDR3: CASSLAGQGAWYGYTF

J: TRBJ2-1
size: NA
V: TRBV6-2/TRBV6-3
CDR3: CASSYSVRLDSYNEQFF

J: TRBJ2-5
size: NA
V: TRBV20-1
CDR3: CSARVIGLAGGLGETQYF

J: TRBJ2-5
size: NA
V: TRBV7-9
CDR3: CASSLGSETQYF

J: TRBJ2-3
size: NA
V: TRBV7-9
CDR3: CASSSQRQGLPLPQYF

J: TRBJ1-1
size: medium-sized
V: TRBV20-1
CDR3: CSAGSDRVVEAFF

J: TRBJ2-7
size: large
V: TRBV3-1
CDR3: CASSQALRGLNYEQYF

J: TRBJ2-7
size: NA
V: TRBV6-6
CDR3: CASSYDSGIYEQYF

J: TRBJ2-7
size: NA
V: TRBV7-6
CDR3: CASSLATGNYEQYF

J: TRBJ2-1
size: NA
V: TRBV6-4
CDR3: CASSPRPEGGDEQFF

J: TRBJ1-2
size: NA
V: TRBV14
CDR3: CASSLSGIYGYTF

J: TRBJ1-2
size: NA
V: TRBV6-4
CDR3: CASSDDPSTGSPMDGYTF

J: TRBJ2-7
size: NA
V: TRBV6-5
CDR3: CASSYSNQGKTYEQYF

J: TRBJ2-1
size: NA
V: TRBV7-3
CDR3: CASSLIAGDNEQFF

J: TRBJ1-2
size: NA
V: TRBV7-9
CDR3: CASSLDMGDGRYGYTF

J: TRBJ2-1
size: NA
V: TRBV20-1
CDR3: CSATFYLDQGPRFSYNEQFF

J: TRBJ2-1
size: NA
V: TRBV7-9
CDR3: CASSSGQGGYNEQFF

J: TRBJ2-7
size: NA
V: TRBV9
CDR3: CASSVDSPGYEQYF

J: TRBJ2-2
size: NA
V: TRBV29-1
CDR3: CSVEDIPPGHNTGELFF

J: TRBJ2-1
size: NA
V: TRBV29-1
CDR3: CSTEGLAEYNEQFF

J: TRBJ2-3
size: NA
V: TRBV6-1
CDR3: CASSDEAGGPDTQYF

J: TRBJ1-6
size: NA
V: TRBV4-3
CDR3: CASSYRGRNSPLHF

J: TRBJ2-7
size: NA
V: TRBV28
CDR3: CASSPARGQRIYEQYF

J: TRBJ2-3
size: NA
V: TRBV29-1
CDR3: CSVDGTVESVTQYF

J: TRBJ2-1
size: NA
V: TRBV29-1
CDR3: CSVEGVREIPYNEQFF

J: TRBJ2-1
size: NA
V: TRBV9
CDR3: CASSVARRRSSYNEQFF

J: TRBJ1-2
size: NA
V: TRBV20-1
CDR3: CSARTGDMRYTF